A selection of T cell receptor beta chains follows, all from one sample in a study of blood T cell dynamics during melanoma immunotherapy. Profiled with immunoSEQ multiplex PCR; TCRdb holds only in-frame clones, not every one. The sample lists 7,000 or so clones; approximately 84% were seen once. Sequenced here: blood, sampled from a patient treated with checkpoint blockade. All receptors derive from a human donor with melanoma. The CDR3 runs from the conserved cysteine through the conserved F or W. D genes are given only for firm matches. Size values are once, few and many counts, or a class for expanded clones, and some rows have none.

d_call: -; v_call: TRBV4-3; j_call: TRBJ2-7; clone_size: once; cdr3_aa: CASSQTYRIAEQYF; cdr3_nt: TGCGCCAGCAGCCAAACATACAGGATCGCGGAGCAGTACTTC
d_call: -; v_call: TRBV18; j_call: TRBJ2-7; clone_size: -; cdr3_aa: CASSPTSTYEQYF; cdr3_nt: TGTGCCAGCTCACCGACTAGTACCTACGAGCAGTACTTC
d_call: -; v_call: TRBV20-1; j_call: TRBJ1-1; clone_size: -; cdr3_aa: CSAMDTEAFF; cdr3_nt: TGCAGTGCCATGGACACTGAAGCTTTCTTT
d_call: -; v_call: TRBV23-1; j_call: TRBJ1-6; clone_size: once; cdr3_aa: CASSQEGISDSPLHF; cdr3_nt: TGCGCCAGCAGTCAAGAGGGGATTTCGGATTCACCCCTCCACTTT
d_call: -; v_call: TRBV7-2; j_call: TRBJ1-1; clone_size: -; cdr3_aa: CASSLNPSGASTEAFF; cdr3_nt: TGTGCCAGCAGCTTAAACCCTAGCGGGGCAAGCACTGAAGCTTTCTTT
d_call: -; v_call: TRBV28; j_call: TRBJ1-2; clone_size: -; cdr3_aa: CASSPGPYGYTF; cdr3_nt: TGTGCCAGCAGTCCAGGCCCCTATGGCTACACCTTC
d_call: TRBD2; v_call: TRBV11-2; j_call: TRBJ2-7; clone_size: -; cdr3_aa: CASSSTGTSTWYEQYF; cdr3_nt: TGTGCCAGCAGCTCCACCGGGACTAGTACGTGGTACGAGCAGTACTTC
d_call: TRBD1; v_call: TRBV28; j_call: TRBJ1-6; clone_size: -; cdr3_aa: CASAGGRHSPLHF; cdr3_nt: TGTGCCAGTGCAGGGGGCCGTCATTCACCCCTCCACTTT
d_call: TRBD2; v_call: TRBV18; j_call: TRBJ2-7; clone_size: once; cdr3_aa: CASSPQLAGGGDEQYF; cdr3_nt: TGTGCCAGCTCACCACAACTAGCGGGAGGGGGGGACGAGCAGTACTTC
d_call: -; v_call: TRBV9; j_call: TRBJ1-2; clone_size: -; cdr3_aa: CASSPSGGVRNGYTF; cdr3_nt: TGTGCCAGCAGCCCCAGTGGGGGGGTAAGGAATGGCTACACCTTC
d_call: -; v_call: TRBV29-1; j_call: TRBJ2-1; clone_size: once; cdr3_aa: CSVLAVPLYNEQFF; cdr3_nt: TGCAGCGTTTTGGCGGTCCCCCTCTACAATGAGCAGTTCTTC
d_call: -; v_call: TRBV11-2; j_call: TRBJ1-6; clone_size: -; cdr3_aa: CASSPAGQYNSPLHF; cdr3_nt: TGTGCCAGCAGCCCAGCCGGCCAGTACAATTCACCCCTCCACTTT
d_call: -; v_call: TRBV11-2; j_call: TRBJ1-4; clone_size: -; cdr3_aa: CASSLERKLFF; cdr3_nt: TGTGCCAGCAGCTTAGAACGAAAACTGTTTTTT
d_call: -; v_call: TRBV28; j_call: TRBJ2-1; clone_size: -; cdr3_aa: CASSLTVQYNEQFF; cdr3_nt: TGTGCCAGCAGTTTAACGGTGCAGTACAATGAGCAGTTCTTC
d_call: TRBD1; v_call: TRBV6-6; j_call: TRBJ2-7; clone_size: -; cdr3_aa: CASSDWDRVSYEQYF; cdr3_nt: TGTGCCAGCAGTGATTGGGACAGGGTGTCCTACGAGCAGTACTTC
d_call: -; v_call: TRBV9; j_call: TRBJ2-6; clone_size: few; cdr3_aa: CASSVGQGSGANVLTF; cdr3_nt: TGTGCCAGCAGCGTAGGGCAGGGGTCTGGGGCCAACGTCCTGACTTTC
d_call: TRBD1; v_call: TRBV19; j_call: TRBJ1-2; clone_size: -; cdr3_aa: CASSFWTGKNYGYTF; cdr3_nt: TGTGCCAGTAGTTTTTGGACAGGGAAGAACTATGGCTACACCTTC
d_call: TRBD1; v_call: TRBV7-3; j_call: TRBJ2-7; clone_size: once; cdr3_aa: CASSRDRGGEQYF; cdr3_nt: TGTGCCAGCAGCAGAGACAGGGGAGGCGAGCAGTACTTC
d_call: -; v_call: TRBV6-5; j_call: TRBJ2-1; clone_size: -; cdr3_aa: CASRRTDMGNEQFF; cdr3_nt: TGTGCCAGCAGAAGGACCGACATGGGCAATGAGCAGTTCTTC
d_call: TRBD1; v_call: TRBV7-9; j_call: TRBJ2-1; clone_size: -; cdr3_aa: CASSLPRDRRQFF; cdr3_nt: TGTGCCAGCAGCCTACCGAGGGACAGGAGGCAGTTCTTC
d_call: -; v_call: TRBV28; j_call: TRBJ2-7; clone_size: -; cdr3_aa: CASSPSDTYEQYF; cdr3_nt: TGTGCCAGCAGCCCATCGGACACCTACGAGCAGTACTTC
d_call: -; v_call: TRBV6-5; j_call: TRBJ1-1; clone_size: -; cdr3_aa: CASSYTRHTEAFF; cdr3_nt: TGTGCCAGCAGTTACACCAGACACACTGAAGCTTTCTTT
d_call: TRBD1; v_call: TRBV9; j_call: TRBJ2-7; clone_size: few; cdr3_aa: CASSVAPGTGYEQYF; cdr3_nt: TGTGCCAGCAGCGTAGCTCCAGGGACAGGGTACGAGCAGTACTTC
d_call: -; v_call: TRBV27; j_call: TRBJ1-1; clone_size: -; cdr3_aa: CASSLFAGTNTEAFF; cdr3_nt: TGTGCCAGCAGTTTATTCGCAGGGACGAACACTGAAGCTTTCTTT
d_call: TRBD1; v_call: TRBV28; j_call: TRBJ1-6; clone_size: -; cdr3_aa: CASSLSTGTASLPWSPLHF; cdr3_nt: TGTGCCAGCAGTTTATCGACAGGGACAGCCTCGTTACCGTGGTCACCCCTCCACTTT
d_call: TRBD2; v_call: TRBV4-2; j_call: TRBJ2-7; clone_size: -; cdr3_aa: CASSQGGGVEQYF; cdr3_nt: TGTGCCAGCAGCCAAGGGGGAGGGGTTGAGCAGTACTTC
d_call: TRBD1; v_call: TRBV29-1; j_call: TRBJ2-4; clone_size: -; cdr3_aa: CSVPDREKNIQYF; cdr3_nt: TGCAGCGTTCCGGACAGGGAAAAAAACATTCAGTACTTC
d_call: -; v_call: TRBV28; j_call: TRBJ1-1; clone_size: -; cdr3_aa: CASSPGFSRAFF; cdr3_nt: TGTGCCAGCAGTCCTGGTTTCTCAAGGGCTTTCTTT
d_call: -; v_call: TRBV7-9; j_call: TRBJ1-3; clone_size: -; cdr3_aa: CASSLLLSGNTIYF; cdr3_nt: TGTGCCAGCAGCTTATTACTCTCTGGAAACACCATATATTTT
d_call: -; v_call: TRBV4-1; j_call: TRBJ2-6; clone_size: once; cdr3_aa: CASSQDFPSGANVLTF; cdr3_nt: TGCGCCAGCAGCCAAGATTTTCCCTCTGGGGCCAACGTCCTGACTTTC
d_call: TRBD2; v_call: TRBV2; j_call: TRBJ2-1; clone_size: -; cdr3_aa: CASSFASGRPNEQFF; cdr3_nt: TGTGCCAGCAGCTTCGCTAGCGGGAGACCCAATGAGCAGTTCTTC
d_call: -; v_call: TRBV7-3; j_call: TRBJ2-7; clone_size: -; cdr3_aa: CASSLTPQGPYEQYF; cdr3_nt: TGTGCCAGCAGCTTAACCCCGCAGGGCCCCTACGAGCAGTACTTC
d_call: -; v_call: TRBV7-2; j_call: TRBJ2-7; clone_size: -; cdr3_aa: CASSLANDGSSYEQYF; cdr3_nt: TGTGCCAGCAGCTTAGCTAATGACGGGAGCTCCTACGAGCAGTACTTC
d_call: -; v_call: TRBV4-3; j_call: TRBJ2-7; clone_size: -; cdr3_aa: CASSQSPGRTYEQYF; cdr3_nt: TGCGCCAGCAGCCAAAGCCCAGGTAGGACCTACGAGCAGTACTTC
d_call: -; v_call: TRBV4-1; j_call: TRBJ2-3; clone_size: -; cdr3_aa: CASSQEIGLDTQYF; cdr3_nt: TGCGCCAGCAGCCAAGAAATAGGTCTAGATACGCAGTATTTT
d_call: -; v_call: TRBV6-1; j_call: TRBJ1-5; clone_size: once; cdr3_aa: CASSEWISLILGHGSQPQHF; cdr3_nt: TGTGCCAGCAGTGAATGGATAAGTCTGATCCTCGGACACGGGTCTCAGCCCCAGCATTTT
d_call: -; v_call: TRBV30; j_call: TRBJ1-2; clone_size: -; cdr3_aa: CAWSPQGNYGYTF; cdr3_nt: TGTGCCTGGAGTCCTCAGGGAAACTATGGCTACACCTTC
d_call: -; v_call: TRBV28; j_call: TRBJ1-5; clone_size: -; cdr3_aa: CASSLSGHYSNQPQHF; cdr3_nt: TGTGCCAGCAGTTTATCCGGACATTATAGCAATCAGCCCCAGCATTTT
d_call: -; v_call: TRBV2; j_call: TRBJ1-2; clone_size: few; cdr3_aa: CASNLGFGYTF; cdr3_nt: TGTGCCAGCAATTTGGGTTTCGGCTACACCTTC
d_call: TRBD1; v_call: TRBV28; j_call: TRBJ1-3; clone_size: -; cdr3_aa: CASTSKGEGGYGNTIYF; cdr3_nt: TGTGCCAGCACCTCTAAAGGGGAAGGGGGCTATGGAAACACCATATATTTT
d_call: TRBD1; v_call: TRBV19; j_call: TRBJ2-7; clone_size: -; cdr3_aa: CASTPGTGANYEQYF; cdr3_nt: TGTGCCAGTACCCCAGGGACAGGAGCTAACTACGAGCAGTACTTC
d_call: TRBD2; v_call: TRBV6-5; j_call: TRBJ2-7; clone_size: few; cdr3_aa: CASSYEAGGPYEQYF; cdr3_nt: TGTGCCAGCAGTTACGAGGCGGGAGGGCCTTACGAGCAGTACTTC
d_call: TRBD1; v_call: TRBV5-6; j_call: TRBJ1-5; clone_size: -; cdr3_aa: CASSPGQGNQPQHF; cdr3_nt: TGTGCCAGCAGCCCGGGACAGGGTAATCAGCCCCAGCATTTT
d_call: TRBD2; v_call: TRBV2; j_call: TRBJ2-7; clone_size: -; cdr3_aa: CASSAGTSGSYEQYF; cdr3_nt: TGTGCCAGCAGTGCCGGGACTAGCGGCTCCTACGAGCAGTACTTC
d_call: TRBD2; v_call: TRBV7-6; j_call: TRBJ2-6; clone_size: -; cdr3_aa: CASSLSGRAGGANVLTF; cdr3_nt: TGTGCCAGCAGCTTAAGCGGGAGGGCCGGTGGGGCCAACGTCCTGACTTTC
d_call: TRBD1; v_call: TRBV6-4; j_call: TRBJ2-2; clone_size: -; cdr3_aa: CASSDAGGSGELFF; cdr3_nt: TGTGCCAGCAGTGACGCAGGGGGTTCCGGGGAGCTGTTTTTT
d_call: -; v_call: TRBV29-1; j_call: TRBJ2-7; clone_size: -; cdr3_aa: CSVEKSAAPGEQYF; cdr3_nt: TGCAGCGTTGAGAAATCCGCGGCACCGGGGGAGCAGTACTTC
d_call: -; v_call: TRBV4-2; j_call: TRBJ1-6; clone_size: -; cdr3_aa: CASSHVTGNTQSPLHF; cdr3_nt: TGTGCCAGCAGCCACGTTACAGGGAATACGCAATCACCCCTCCACTTT
d_call: TRBD1; v_call: TRBV6-1; j_call: TRBJ1-1; clone_size: -; cdr3_aa: CASSEPRSGQDARGAFF; cdr3_nt: TGTGCCAGCAGTGAACCCAGGTCGGGACAGGACGCCCGTGGAGCTTTCTTT
d_call: TRBD1; v_call: TRBV11-3; j_call: TRBJ1-1; clone_size: -; cdr3_aa: CASSLVDRGAEAFF; cdr3_nt: TGTGCCAGCAGCTTAGTGGACAGGGGAGCTGAAGCTTTCTTT
d_call: -; v_call: TRBV29-1; j_call: TRBJ2-7; clone_size: -; cdr3_aa: CSVDGVKGKAYEQYF; cdr3_nt: TGCAGCGTTGATGGGGTAAAGGGGAAGGCCTACGAGCAGTACTTC
d_call: -; v_call: TRBV7-2; j_call: TRBJ1-2; clone_size: -; cdr3_aa: CASSLWTTEGYTF; cdr3_nt: TGTGCCAGCAGCTTGTGGACGACGGAGGGCTACACCTTC
d_call: -; v_call: TRBV6-6; j_call: TRBJ1-6; clone_size: -; cdr3_aa: CASSHRNSPLHF; cdr3_nt: TGTGCCAGCAGCCACAGGAATTCACCCCTCCACTTT
d_call: TRBD2; v_call: TRBV29-1; j_call: TRBJ2-7; clone_size: -; cdr3_aa: CSVTHTSGSDYEQYF; cdr3_nt: TGCAGCGTCACTCATACTAGCGGGAGCGACTACGAGCAGTACTTC
d_call: -; v_call: TRBV28; j_call: TRBJ2-3; clone_size: -; cdr3_aa: CASSSILDGTDTQYF; cdr3_nt: TGTGCCAGCAGTTCTATCTTAGACGGCACAGATACGCAGTATTTT
d_call: -; v_call: TRBV27; j_call: TRBJ1-5; clone_size: -; cdr3_aa: CASSLRQTSNQPQHF; cdr3_nt: TGTGCCAGCAGTTTAAGGCAGACTAGCAATCAGCCCCAGCATTTT
d_call: TRBD1; v_call: TRBV6-4; j_call: TRBJ1-2; clone_size: -; cdr3_aa: CASRPQTGDYGYTF; cdr3_nt: TGTGCCAGCAGGCCCCAGACAGGGGACTATGGCTACACCTTC
d_call: TRBD2; v_call: TRBV30; j_call: TRBJ2-7; clone_size: -; cdr3_aa: CAWSGFGTSGTYEQYF; cdr3_nt: TGTGCCTGGAGCGGATTCGGGACTAGCGGGACCTACGAGCAGTACTTC
d_call: -; v_call: TRBV28; j_call: TRBJ1-1; clone_size: -; cdr3_aa: CASSLSWGAYTEAFF; cdr3_nt: TGTGCCAGCAGTTTGTCGTGGGGTGCGTACACTGAAGCTTTCTTT
d_call: -; v_call: TRBV19; j_call: TRBJ1-2; clone_size: -; cdr3_aa: CASSSGLDYGYTF; cdr3_nt: TGTGCCAGTAGTTCGGGACTGGACTATGGCTACACCTTC